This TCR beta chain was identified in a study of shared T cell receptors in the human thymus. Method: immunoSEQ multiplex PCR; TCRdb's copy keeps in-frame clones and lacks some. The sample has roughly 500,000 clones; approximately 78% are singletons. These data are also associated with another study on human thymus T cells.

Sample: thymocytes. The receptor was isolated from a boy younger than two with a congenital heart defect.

CDR3 sequence: CASSEATGTWGPQHF. The CDR3 DNA reads as TGTGCCAGCAGTGAGGCGACGGGGACTTGGGGGCCCCAGCATTTT. V is TRBV6-1 and J is TRBJ1-5, with D possibly matching TRBD1 (5 bases). Germline-derived CDR1 and CDR2 are MNHNS and SASEGT. There are 15 residues in the CDR3. V was shortened by 3 bases and J by 9 bases, with 18 bases between the two germline ends.